This TCR beta chain emerged from a study of T-cell memory formation after mild COVID-19. Overall study: TCR clusters were mostly confined to one donor each. Study-level points and caveats: The authors left the SARS-CoV-2 specificity of second-wave clones peaking on day 37 unconfirmed.

CDR1 and CDR2 from the germline V gene are MDHEN and SYDVKM. The trim removed 10 bases at V and 2 bases at J, leaving 11 bases unmatched. The CDR3 covers 16 residues. TCRdb fed the 5' RACE reads into MiXCR, producing one record per CDR3 protein. The sample lists approximately 260,000 distinct CDR3 sequences, approximately 16% seen once, with approximately 3.5% in the top ten. Notes on this clonotype: Its matching antigen is unknown.

The V and J genes are TRBV28 and TRBJ2-6; 7 bases are a match to TRBD1. The sequence came from a man aged 18 to 30 who had mild COVID-19 (a few samples of this study predate the infection). Cell type and time point are not known. What was sequenced was PBMCs or a T cell subset sorted from them (not recorded which). CDR3 amino acids: CATTKTGRTGANVLTF. In DNA form, the CDR3 reads TGTGCCACCACAAAGACAGGGCGAACTGGGGCCAACGTCCTGACTTTC.